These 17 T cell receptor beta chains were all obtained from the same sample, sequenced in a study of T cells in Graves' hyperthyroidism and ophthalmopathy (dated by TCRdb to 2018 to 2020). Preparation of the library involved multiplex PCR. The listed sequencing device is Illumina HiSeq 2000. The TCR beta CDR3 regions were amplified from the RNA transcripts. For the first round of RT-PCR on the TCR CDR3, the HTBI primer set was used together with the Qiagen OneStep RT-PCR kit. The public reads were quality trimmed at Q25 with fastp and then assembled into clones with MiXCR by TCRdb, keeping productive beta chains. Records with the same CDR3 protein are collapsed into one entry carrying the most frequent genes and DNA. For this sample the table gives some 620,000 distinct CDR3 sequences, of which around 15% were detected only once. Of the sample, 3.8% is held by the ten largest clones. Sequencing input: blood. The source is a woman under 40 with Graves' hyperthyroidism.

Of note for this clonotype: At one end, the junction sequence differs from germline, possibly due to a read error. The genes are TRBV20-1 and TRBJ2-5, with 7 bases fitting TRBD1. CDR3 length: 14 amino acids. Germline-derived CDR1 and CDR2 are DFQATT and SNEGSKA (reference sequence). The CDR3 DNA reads TGCGGTGCTAGAGAGGACAGGTTCCAAGAGACCCAGTACTTC. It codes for CGAREDRFQETQYF.

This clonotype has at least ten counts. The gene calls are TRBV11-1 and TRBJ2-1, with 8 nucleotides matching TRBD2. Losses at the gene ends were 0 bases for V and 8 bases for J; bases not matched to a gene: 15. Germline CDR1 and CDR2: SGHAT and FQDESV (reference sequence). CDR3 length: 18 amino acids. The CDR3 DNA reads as TGTGCCAGCAGCTTAGCGCCTCAGCGGGGGAAATTGAATGATGAGCAGTTCTTC. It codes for CASSLAPQRGKLNDEQFF.

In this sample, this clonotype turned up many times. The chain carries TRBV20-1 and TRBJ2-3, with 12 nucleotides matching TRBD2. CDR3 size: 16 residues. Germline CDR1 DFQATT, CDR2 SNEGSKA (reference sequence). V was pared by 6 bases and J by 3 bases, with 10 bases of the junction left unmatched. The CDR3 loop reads CSAMTSGRLQTDTQYF. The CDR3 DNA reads TGCAGTGCAATGACTAGCGGGAGATTACAGACAGATACGCAGTATTTT.

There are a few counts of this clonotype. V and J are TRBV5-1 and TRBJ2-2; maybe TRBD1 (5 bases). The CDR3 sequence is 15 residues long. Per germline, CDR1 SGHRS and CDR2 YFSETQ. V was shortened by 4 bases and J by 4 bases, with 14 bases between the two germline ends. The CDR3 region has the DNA TGCGCCAGCAGCCAACCTCAGGGAAGCACCGGGGAGCTGTTTTTT. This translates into CASSQPQGSTGELFF.

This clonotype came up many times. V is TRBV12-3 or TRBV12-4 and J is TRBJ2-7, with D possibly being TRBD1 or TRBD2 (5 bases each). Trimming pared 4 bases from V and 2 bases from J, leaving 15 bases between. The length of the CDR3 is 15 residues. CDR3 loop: CASSSRGGSTYEQYF. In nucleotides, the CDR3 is TGTGCCAGCAGTTCCCGGGGCGGGTCGACCTACGAGCAGTACTTC.

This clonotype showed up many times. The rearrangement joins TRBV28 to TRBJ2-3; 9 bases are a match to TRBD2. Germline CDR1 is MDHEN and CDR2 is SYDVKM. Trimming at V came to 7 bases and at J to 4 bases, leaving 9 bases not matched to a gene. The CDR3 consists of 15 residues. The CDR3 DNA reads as TGTGCCAGCACCCCTAGCGGGAAAGTCCCAGATACGCAGTATTTT. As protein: CASTPSGKVPDTQYF.

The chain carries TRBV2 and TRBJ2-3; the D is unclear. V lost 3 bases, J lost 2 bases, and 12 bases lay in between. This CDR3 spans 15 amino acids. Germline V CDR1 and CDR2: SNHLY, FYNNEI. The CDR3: CASSDPDSATDTQYF. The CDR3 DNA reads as TGTGCCAGCAGTGATCCCGACTCCGCCACAGATACGCAGTATTTT.

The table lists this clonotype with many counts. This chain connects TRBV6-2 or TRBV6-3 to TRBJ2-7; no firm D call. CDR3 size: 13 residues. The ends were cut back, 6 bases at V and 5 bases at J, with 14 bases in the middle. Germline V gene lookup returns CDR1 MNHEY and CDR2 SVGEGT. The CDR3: CASRGSLSDEQYF. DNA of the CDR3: TGTGCCAGCAGAGGTAGCCTGTCTGACGAGCAGTACTTC.

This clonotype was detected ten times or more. The CDR3 DNA sequence: TGTGCCAGCAGTGAAATGGGGACTGAGTATGGCTACACCTTC. Encoded protein: CASSEMGTEYGYTF. The chain uses TRBV6-1 and TRBJ1-2; TRBD1 is a possible D gene (5 bases). The germline V gene encodes CDR1 MNHNS and CDR2 SASEGT. The V end was cut by 2 bases, the J end by 5 bases, with 12 bases between. The length of the CDR3 is 14 residues.

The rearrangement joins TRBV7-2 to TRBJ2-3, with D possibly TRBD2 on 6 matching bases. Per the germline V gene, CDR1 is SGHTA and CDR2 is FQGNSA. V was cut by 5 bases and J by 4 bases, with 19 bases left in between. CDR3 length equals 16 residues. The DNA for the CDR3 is TGTGCCAGCAGCCCCAGGTCCGGGAGTGGTGCAGATACGCAGTATTTT. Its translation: CASSPRSGSGADTQYF. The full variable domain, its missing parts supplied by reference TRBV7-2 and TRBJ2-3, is GAGVSQSPSNKVTEKGKDVELRCDPISGHTALYWYRQSLGQGLEFLIYFQGNSAPDKSGLPSDRFSAERTGGSVSTLTIQRTQQEDSAVYLCASSPRSGSGADTQYFGPGTRLTVL.

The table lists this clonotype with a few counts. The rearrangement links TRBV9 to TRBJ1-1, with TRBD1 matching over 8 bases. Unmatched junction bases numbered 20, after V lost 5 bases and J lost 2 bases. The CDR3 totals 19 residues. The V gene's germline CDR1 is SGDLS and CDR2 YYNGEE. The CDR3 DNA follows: TGTGCCAGCAGAGTAACCAGACAAACCCCGGGACAGGTAAACACTGAAGCTTTCTTT. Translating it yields CASRVTRQTPGQVNTEAFF.

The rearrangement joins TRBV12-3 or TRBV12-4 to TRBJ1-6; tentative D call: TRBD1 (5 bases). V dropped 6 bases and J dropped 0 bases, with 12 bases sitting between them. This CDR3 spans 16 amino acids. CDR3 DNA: TGTGCCAGCAGCCCCCGACAGAGCTCCTATAATTCACCCCTCCACTTT. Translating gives CASSPRQSSYNSPLHF.

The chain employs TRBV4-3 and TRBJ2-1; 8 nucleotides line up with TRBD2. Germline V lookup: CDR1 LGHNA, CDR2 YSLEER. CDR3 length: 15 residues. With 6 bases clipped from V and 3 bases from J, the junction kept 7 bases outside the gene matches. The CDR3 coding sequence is TGCGCCAGCAGTTCCGGGACTAGTCTCTACAATGAGCAGTTCTTC. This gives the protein CASSSGTSLYNEQFF.

The CDR3 coding sequence is TGTGCCAGCAGCGGTGGGACTAGCGGGAGGAGCACAGATACGCAGTATTTT. Protein product: CASSGGTSGRSTDTQYF. This sequence joins TRBV7-2 and TRBJ2-3; 15 nucleotides align to TRBD2. The CDR3 is 17 amino acids. J was trimmed by 0 bases and V by 5 bases; bases with no gene match: 3. The germline CDR1 and CDR2 sequences are SGHTA and FQGNSA.

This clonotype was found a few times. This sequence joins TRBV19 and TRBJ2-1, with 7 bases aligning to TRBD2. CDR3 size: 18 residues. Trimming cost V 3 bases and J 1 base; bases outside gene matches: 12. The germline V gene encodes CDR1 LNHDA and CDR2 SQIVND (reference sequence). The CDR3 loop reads CASSIPTWVAGSYNEQFF. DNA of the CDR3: TGTGCCAGTAGTATCCCTACATGGGTAGCGGGTTCCTACAATGAGCAGTTCTTC. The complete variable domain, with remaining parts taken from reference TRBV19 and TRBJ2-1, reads DGGITQSPKYLFRKEGQNVTLSCEQNLNHDAMYWYRQDPGQGLRLIYYSQIVNDFQKGDIAEGYSVSREKKESFPLTVTSAQKNPTAFYLCASSIPTWVAGSYNEQFFGPGTRLTVL.

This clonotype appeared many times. This chain's CDR3 is CASRHSGTGGYEQYF. The CDR3 nucleotides read TGTGCCAGCAGACATAGCGGGACAGGGGGCTACGAGCAGTACTTC. The chain has TRBV28 and TRBJ2-7, with 11 bases fitting TRBD1. After removal of 6 bases from V and 3 bases from J, the junction contained 7 bases not matched to a gene. Germline values: CDR1 MDHEN, CDR2 SYDVKM. The length of the CDR3 is 15 residues.

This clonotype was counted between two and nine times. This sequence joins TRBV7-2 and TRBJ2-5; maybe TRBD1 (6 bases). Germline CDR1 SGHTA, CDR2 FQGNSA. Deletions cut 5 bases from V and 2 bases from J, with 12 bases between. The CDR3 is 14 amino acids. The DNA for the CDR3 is TGTGCCAGCAGCCTATGGACAGAACAAGAGACCCAGTACTTC. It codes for CASSLWTEQETQYF.